The sequence of this T cell receptor beta chain was determined in a study of glioma-infiltrating T cells. V was cut by 3 bases and J by 6 bases, with 11 bases left in between. Germline loops: CDR1 SGHTA, CDR2 FQGNSA. The CDR3 is made up of 13 amino acids. In its sample, this clonotype was seen a few times. The iRepertoire nested amplicon-rescue multiplex PCR amplified TCR alpha and beta CDR3s from RNA. TCRdb re-called the multiplex PCR reads with MiXCR, one entry per CDR3 protein. The sample has a few hundred thousand distinct CDR3 sequences, 41% seen once. Sequenced: glioma tissue, nonneoplastic brain tissue, or PBMCs (not recorded which). The chain uses TRBV7-2 and TRBJ1-2, with unresolved D. This TCR derives from a human donor with low-grade glioma or glioblastoma, undergoing nonglioma brain surgery, or in good health (not recorded which). The CDR3 is CASSFQVRDGYTF. The CDR3 coding sequence is TGTGCCAGCAGCTTTCAGGTTAGGGATGGCTACACCTTC. Full variable domain (outside the CDR3, taken from reference TRBV7-2 and TRBJ1-2): GAGVSQSPSNKVTEKGKDVELRCDPISGHTALYWYRQSLGQGLEFLIYFQGNSAPDKSGLPSDRFSAERTGGSVSTLTIQRTQQEDSAVYLCASSFQVRDGYTFGSGTRLTVV.